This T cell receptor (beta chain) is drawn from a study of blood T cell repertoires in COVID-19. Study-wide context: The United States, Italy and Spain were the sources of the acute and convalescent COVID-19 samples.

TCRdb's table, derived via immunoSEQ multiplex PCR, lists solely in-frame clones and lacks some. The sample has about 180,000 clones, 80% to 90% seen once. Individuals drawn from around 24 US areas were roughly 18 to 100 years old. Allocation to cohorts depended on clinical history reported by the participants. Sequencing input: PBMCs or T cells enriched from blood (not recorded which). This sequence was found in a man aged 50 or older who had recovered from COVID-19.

The CDR3, as DNA: TGTGCCAGCTCACCCGGACAGCTTGCAGACTATGGCTACACCTTC. Amino acid sequence: CASSPGQLADYGYTF. The chain combines TRBV18 with TRBJ1-2, with a weak D call TRBD1 (6 bases). The CDR3 is 15 residues long. Trimming pared 3 bases from V and 3 bases from J, leaving 14 bases between. Germline lookup yields CDR1 KGHSH and CDR2 LQKENI. Looking up the rest from reference TRBV18 and TRBJ1-2 gives the full variable domain: NAGVMQNPRHLVRRRGQEARLRCSPMKGHSHVYWYRQLPEEGLKFMVYLQKENIIDESGMPKERFSAEFPKEGPSILRIQQVVRGDSAAYFCASSPGQLADYGYTFGSGTRLTVV.